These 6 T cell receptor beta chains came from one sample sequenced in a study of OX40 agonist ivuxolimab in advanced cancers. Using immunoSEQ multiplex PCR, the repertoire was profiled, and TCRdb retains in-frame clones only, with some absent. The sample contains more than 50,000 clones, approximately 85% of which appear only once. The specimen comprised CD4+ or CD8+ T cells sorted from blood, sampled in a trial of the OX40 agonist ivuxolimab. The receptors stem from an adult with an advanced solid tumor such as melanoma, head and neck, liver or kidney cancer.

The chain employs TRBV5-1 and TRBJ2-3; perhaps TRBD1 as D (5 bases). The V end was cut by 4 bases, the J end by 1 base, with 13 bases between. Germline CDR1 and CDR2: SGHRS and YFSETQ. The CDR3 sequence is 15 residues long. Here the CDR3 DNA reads TGCGCCAGCAGCGCGCAGGGTCACGGCACAGATACGCAGTATTTT. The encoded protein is CASSAQGHGTDTQYF.

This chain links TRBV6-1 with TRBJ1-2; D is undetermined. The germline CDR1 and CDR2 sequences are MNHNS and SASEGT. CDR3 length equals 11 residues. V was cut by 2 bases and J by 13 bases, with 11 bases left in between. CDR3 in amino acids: CASSEHTETTF. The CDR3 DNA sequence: TGTGCCAGCAGTGAACATACAGAAACCACCTTC.

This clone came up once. CDR3 DNA sequence: TGTGCCAGCAGCCGGAGTGAGTCCTACAATGAGCAGTTCTTC. Its translation is CASSRSESYNEQFF. This chain joins TRBV5-4 and TRBJ2-1; D unresolved. Deletions cut 4 bases from V and 1 base from J, with 9 bases between. The CDR3 spans 14 residues. The germline V gene encodes CDR1 SGHNT and CDR2 YYREEE (reference sequence).

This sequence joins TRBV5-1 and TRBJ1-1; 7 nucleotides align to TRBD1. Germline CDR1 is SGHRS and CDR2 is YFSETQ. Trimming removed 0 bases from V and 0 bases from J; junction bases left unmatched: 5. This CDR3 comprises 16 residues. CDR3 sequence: CASSLEGTAMNTEAFF. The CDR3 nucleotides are TGCGCCAGCAGCTTGGAAGGGACAGCTATGAACACTGAAGCTTTCTTT.

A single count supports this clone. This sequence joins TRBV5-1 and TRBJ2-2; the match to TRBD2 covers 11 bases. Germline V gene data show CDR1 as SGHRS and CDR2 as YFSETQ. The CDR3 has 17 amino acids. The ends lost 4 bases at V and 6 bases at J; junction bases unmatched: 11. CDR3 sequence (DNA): TGCGCCAGCAGCAGGGGAACTAGCGGGAGAACGTCCGGGGAGCTGTTTTTT. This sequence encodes CASSRGTSGRTSGELFF.

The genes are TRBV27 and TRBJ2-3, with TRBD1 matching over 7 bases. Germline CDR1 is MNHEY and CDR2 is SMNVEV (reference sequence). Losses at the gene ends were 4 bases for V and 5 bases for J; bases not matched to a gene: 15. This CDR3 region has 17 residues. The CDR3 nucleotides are TGTGCCAGCAGTTCCCCGCCACCTGACAGGGCCATAGATACGCAGTATTTT. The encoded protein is CASSSPPPDRAIDTQYF.